What follows describes a single T cell receptor beta chain. What it binds is not known. The record originates from a study of shared clonotypes between healthy human individuals. Study outcomes and limitations: Naive subsets generally had larger estimated richness than memory subsets. Shared clonotypes: about 5% naive CD4, around 3.5% naive CD8, less than 2.5% memory CD4, 0.4% memory CD8.

The V gene's germline CDR1 is MGHRA and CDR2 YSYEKL. V lost 3 bases, J lost 5 bases, and 5 bases stayed unmatched. The CDR3 spans 15 residues. Here immunoSEQ multiplex PCR was the method, and the copy in TCRdb shows in-frame clones only, minus some. The sample records roughly 1,800,000 clones, roughly 95% being singletons. Terminally differentiated effector memory CD45RA+ cells were excluded from the naive CD8 cells, which were CD45RO-negative and positively selected for CCR7. Free of recent acute infections or vaccinations, the donors were healthy HIV-negative adults. The V gene is TRBV4-1, the J gene TRBJ2-3, with TRBD2 identical over 10 bases. Source material: naive CD8+ T cells sorted from blood. The source is a man younger than 35 in good health. In DNA form, the CDR3 reads TGCGCCAGCAGCCACTTAGCGGGGGGTGAAGATACGCAGTATTTT. It codes for CASSHLAGGEDTQYF.